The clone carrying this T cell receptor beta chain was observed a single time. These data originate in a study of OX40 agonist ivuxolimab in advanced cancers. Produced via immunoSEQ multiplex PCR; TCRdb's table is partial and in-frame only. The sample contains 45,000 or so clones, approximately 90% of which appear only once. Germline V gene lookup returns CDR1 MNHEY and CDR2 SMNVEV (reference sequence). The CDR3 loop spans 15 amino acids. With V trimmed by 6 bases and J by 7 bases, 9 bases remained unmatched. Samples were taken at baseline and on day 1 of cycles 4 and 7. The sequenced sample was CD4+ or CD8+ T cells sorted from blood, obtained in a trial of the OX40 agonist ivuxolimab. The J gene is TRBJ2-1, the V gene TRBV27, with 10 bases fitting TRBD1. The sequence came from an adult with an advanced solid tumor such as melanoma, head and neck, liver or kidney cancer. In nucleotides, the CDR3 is TGTGCCAGCAGGCTGCGGGACAGGGGATTGAATGAGCAGTTCTTC. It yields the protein CASRLRDRGLNEQFF.